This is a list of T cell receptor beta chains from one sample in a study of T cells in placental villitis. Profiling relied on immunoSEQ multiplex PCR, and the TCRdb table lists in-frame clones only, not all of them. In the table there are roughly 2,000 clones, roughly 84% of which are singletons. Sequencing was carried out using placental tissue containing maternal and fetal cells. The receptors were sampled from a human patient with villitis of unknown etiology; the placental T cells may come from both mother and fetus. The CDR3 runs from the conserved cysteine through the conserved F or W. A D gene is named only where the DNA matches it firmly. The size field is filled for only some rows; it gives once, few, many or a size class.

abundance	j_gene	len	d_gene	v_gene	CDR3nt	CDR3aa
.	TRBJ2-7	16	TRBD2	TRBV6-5	TGTGCCAGCAGTTACCATGGACTAGCGGGAGCGGTTGAGCAGTACTTC	CASSYHGLAGAVEQYF
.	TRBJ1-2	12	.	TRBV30	TGTGCCTGGATCGGCGTTGGCTATGGCTACACCTTC	CAWIGVGYGYTF
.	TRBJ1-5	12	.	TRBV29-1	TGCAGCGTTGGGGGGGGCAATCAGCCCCAGCATTTT	CSVGGGNQPQHF
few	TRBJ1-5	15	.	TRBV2	TGTGCCAGCAGTGAATTGGTACGGACCAATCAGCCCCAGCATTTT	CASSELVRTNQPQHF
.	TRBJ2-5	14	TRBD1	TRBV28	TGTGCCAGCAGTTCCCCGACAGGGTTTGGGACCCAGTACTTC	CASSSPTGFGTQYF
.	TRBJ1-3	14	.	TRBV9	TGTGCCAGCAGCGTCTCCCCCTCCGGAAACACCATATATTTT	CASSVSPSGNTIYF
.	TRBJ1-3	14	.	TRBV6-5	TGTGCCAGCAGTTACTATAAAACTGGAAACACCATATATTTT	CASSYYKTGNTIYF
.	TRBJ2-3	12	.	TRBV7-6	TGTGCCAGCAGCTTAGCCGCGGATACGCAGTATTTT	CASSLAADTQYF
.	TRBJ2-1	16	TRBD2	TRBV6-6	TGTGCCAGCAGTTCGAGCGGGGCGAGCTCCTACAATGAGCAGTTCTTC	CASSSSGASSYNEQFF
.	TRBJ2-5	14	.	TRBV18	TGTGCCAGCTCACCATACGACGAACACGAGACCCAGTACTTC	CASSPYDEHETQYF